These 18 T cell receptor beta chains were all obtained from the same sample, sequenced in a study of blood T cell repertoires in COVID-19. Sequencing was performed with immunoSEQ multiplex PCR; in TCRdb, only in-frame clones are kept and a portion is missing. The sample has under 300,000 clones; about 86% are singletons. The sequenced material came from peripheral blood. These receptors were taken from a man aged 55 to 70 with acute or convalescent COVID-19.

The rearrangement joins TRBV7-8 to TRBJ1-1; 7 bases match TRBD1. The CDR3 contains 15 residues. V lost 2 bases to trimming and J lost 4 bases; unmatched junction nucleotides: 7. Germline lookup yields CDR1 SGHVS and CDR2 FQNEAQ. DNA of the CDR3: TGTGCCAGCAGCTTAAGGCCAGGGGGTATCACTGAAGCTTTCTTT. It specifies CASSLRPGGITEAFF.

The chain joins TRBV7-9 to TRBJ2-2, with TRBD2 identical over 15 bases. The V gene end was trimmed by 5 bases and the J gene end by 1 base; junction bases not matched to a gene: 8. CDR1 and CDR2 from the germline V gene are SEHNR and FQNEAQ (reference sequence). The CDR3 is 19 amino acids. This CDR3 is CASSRGLAGGAMNTGELFF. In DNA form, the CDR3 reads TGTGCCAGCAGCCGGGGACTAGCGGGAGGTGCCATGAACACCGGGGAGCTGTTTTTT.

This clone was detected once. This CDR3 reads CASSLDRGGQPQHF. The CDR3 DNA reads TGTGCCAGCAGTCTCGACAGGGGAGGCCAGCCCCAGCATTTT. V gene TRBV6-5 combines with J gene TRBJ1-5, with 8 bases lining up with TRBD1. J lost 7 bases, V lost 5 bases, and 7 bases had no gene match. This CDR3 contains 14 residues. The germline gives CDR1 MNHEY, CDR2 SVGAGI.

The chain joins TRBV19 to TRBJ1-2; D is unclear. Germline CDR1 reads LNHDA; CDR2 reads SQIVND (reference sequence). V was shortened by 3 bases and J by 4 bases, with 9 bases between the two germline ends. The length of the CDR3 is 13 residues. The CDR3: CASSMEGGYGYTF. The CDR3 DNA reads as TGTGCCAGTAGTATGGAGGGCGGCTATGGCTACACCTTC.

J is TRBJ2-1 and V is TRBV4-1; TRBD2 matches at 9 bases. V gave up 0 bases and J gave up 5 bases; unmatched junction bases: 8. Germline CDR1 is MGHRA and CDR2 is YSYEKL. This CDR3 has 17 residues. This CDR3 is CASSQEITSGPNNEQFF. The CDR3 bases are TGCGCCAGCAGCCAAGAAATAACTAGCGGGCCCAACAATGAGCAGTTCTTC.

This clone was observed a few times. The gene calls are TRBV5-4 and TRBJ2-7, with 7 positions matching TRBD2. The trim removed 4 bases at V and 4 bases at J, leaving 8 bases unmatched. This CDR3 has 14 amino acids. The germline V gene has CDR1 SGHNT and CDR2 YYREEE (reference sequence). The CDR3 nucleotides are TGTGCCAGCAGCCCCGGGACTAACACTTACGAGCAGTACTTC. Its translation: CASSPGTNTYEQYF.

The gene calls are TRBV11-3 and TRBJ2-3, with 10 positions matching TRBD2. CDR3 length: 17 residues. The V gene end was trimmed by 4 bases and the J gene end by 5 bases; junction bases not matched to a gene: 12. CDR1 and CDR2 (germline): SGHNT, YENEEA. The CDR3 DNA reads as TGTGCCAGCAGCTCATGGGGCGCTAGCGGGAGTCTAGATACGCAGTATTTT. The encoded protein is CASSSWGASGSLDTQYF.

The chain couples TRBV9 to TRBJ2-5, with TRBD2 matching over 8 bases. Germline V gene data show CDR1 as SGDLS and CDR2 as YYNGEE. With V trimmed by 4 bases and J by 4 bases, 15 bases remained unmatched. The CDR3 covers 17 residues. CDR3: CASSQPKGGAGVETQYF. The CDR3 coding sequence is TGTGCCAGCAGCCAACCAAAAGGGGGAGCGGGAGTAGAGACCCAGTACTTC.

The V and J genes are TRBV2 and TRBJ2-5, with 9 bases identical to TRBD2. Per the germline V gene, CDR1 is SNHLY and CDR2 is FYNNEI. The V segment lost 4 bases and the J segment 5 bases; nucleotides outside the gene matches: 8. This CDR3 has 15 residues. The CDR3: CASSGVAGVRETQYF. The DNA for the CDR3 is TGTGCCAGCAGTGGGGTAGCGGGAGTCAGGGAGACCCAGTACTTC.

This chain links TRBV6-2 or TRBV6-3 with TRBJ1-2; TRBD1 might be the D (6 bases). V shed 5 bases and J shed 4 bases, with 8 bases lying between them. Per the germline V gene, CDR1 is MNHEY and CDR2 is SVGEGT. There are 12 residues in the CDR3. CDR3 sequence: CASSLQGYGYTF. In DNA, the CDR3 is TGTGCCAGCAGTCTACAGGGCTATGGCTACACCTTC.

With regard to this clone: The identical CDR3 is also encoded by other nucleotide sequences in the sample. The chain couples TRBV18 to TRBJ2-7; D not resolved. The CDR3 consists of 12 residues. Germline V lookup: CDR1 KGHSH, CDR2 LQKENI. V shed 3 bases and J shed 3 bases, with 6 bases lying between them. DNA for the CDR3: TGTGCCAGCTCACCGGAGAGCTACGAGCAGTACTTC. Protein sequence: CASSPESYEQYF.

This clone was observed a few times. The V gene is TRBV5-6, the J gene TRBJ2-1; the match to TRBD2 covers 11 bases. The CDR3 has 15 residues. Germline CDR1 SGHDT, CDR2 YYEEEE. With V trimmed by 4 bases and J by 4 bases, 4 bases remained unmatched. DNA of the CDR3: TGTGCCAGCAGCACTAGCGGGGGATTATACAATGAGCAGTTCTTC. Encoded protein: CASSTSGGLYNEQFF. The variable domain in full, with the rest retrieved from reference TRBV5-6 and TRBJ2-1, is DAGVTQSPTHLIKTRGQQVTLRCSPKSGHDTVSWYQQALGQGPQFIFQYYEEEERQRGNFPDRFSGHQFPNYSSELNVNALLLGDSALYLCASSTSGGLYNEQFFGPGTRLTVL.

The chain joins TRBV24-1 to TRBJ1-2; D is undetermined. Germline V lookup: CDR1 KGHDR, CDR2 SFDVKD. CDR3 length equals 14 residues. Trimming removed 1 base from V and 7 bases from J, with 12 bases in between. Here the CDR3 reads CATSDFTRASGYTF. The CDR3 nucleotides read TGTGCCACCAGTGATTTCACGCGGGCGTCTGGCTACACCTTC.

The V gene is TRBV2, the J gene TRBJ2-1; weak D call: TRBD2 (5 bases). Trimming removed 2 bases at V and 7 bases at J, with 15 bases between. The CDR3 has 15 amino acids. The germline V gene encodes CDR1 SNHLY and CDR2 FYNNEI. CDR3 amino acids: CASSERWLARNEQFF. CDR3 in DNA: TGTGCCAGCAGTGAACGCTGGCTAGCAAGAAATGAGCAGTTCTTC.

This clone was detected once. A junction end diverges from the germline sequence, so it may reflect a read error. The chain links TRBV7-7 to TRBJ1-3; 7 bases match TRBD1. The CDR3 totals 16 residues. Germline values: CDR1 SSHAT, CDR2 FNYEAQ (reference sequence). CDR3 sequence (DNA): TGTGCTAGCAGCCCACAGACAGGGCGATCCGGAAACACCATATATTTT. This translates into CASSPQTGRSGNTIYF.

The chain recombines TRBV5-1 with TRBJ2-5, with TRBD2 as a possible D gene (7 bases). This CDR3 is 15 amino acids long. Looked up from germline, CDR1 is SGHRS and CDR2 is YFSETQ. Trimming removed 7 bases from V and 4 bases from J, with 20 bases in between. The CDR3 DNA is TGCGCCAGCCGCCGTGGGGGCGGGAGTGCAGAGACCCAGTACTTC. This translates into CASRRGGGSAETQYF. Together with reference TRBV5-1 and TRBJ2-5, the CDR3 gives the full variable domain: KAGVTQTPRYLIKTRGQQVTLSCSPISGHRSVSWYQQTPGQGLQFLFEYFSETQRNKGNFPGRFSGRQFSNSRSEMNVSTLELGDSALYLCASRRGGGSAETQYFGPGTRLLVL.

V gene TRBV5-1 combines with J gene TRBJ1-1, with unresolved D. The CDR3 has 14 amino acids. Germline values: CDR1 SGHRS, CDR2 YFSETQ. The V end was cut by 6 bases, the J end by 6 bases, with 18 bases between. The CDR3 DNA sequence: TGCGCCAGCACTTTGGGTGGCGGAGACCCTGAAGCTTTCTTT. Its translation is CASTLGGGDPEAFF.

As to this clone: One junction end does not reproduce the germline sequence, and a read error may be involved. The chain is built from TRBV7-7 and TRBJ2-3, with a tentative D call TRBD1 (5 bases). The germline V gene encodes CDR1 SSHAT and CDR2 FNYEAQ (reference sequence). The CDR3 has 14 amino acids. In nucleotides, the CDR3 is TGTGCTAGCAGCTTACAGGCCTTGACAGATACGCAGTATTTT. This encodes CASSLQALTDTQYF.